What follows is one T cell receptor (beta chain) and its context. The CDR3 is made up of 13 amino acids. J gave up 8 bases and V 5 bases, and 8 bases lay outside the gene matches. This sample is part of a study of blood T cell repertoires in COVID-19. Study information: Collection of acute and convalescent COVID-19 samples took place in the United States, Italy and Spain. Sample material is recorded as cDNA or gDNA derived from T cells, B-cell-depleted T cells, or PBMCs.

Under the authors' procedure: For nucleated cells, counts were estimated from reference gene primer amplification. Profiled with immunoSEQ multiplex PCR; TCRdb holds only in-frame clones, not every one. V and J calls and clone size are as listed in that table; D and trimming were resolved from the DNA. The sample has 140,000 to 150,000 clones, 70% to 90% seen once. This receptor was obtained from a woman aged 40-49 years with active or convalescent COVID-19. The chain carries TRBV12-3 or TRBV12-4 and TRBJ1-1; 7 bases are a match to TRBD1. The sequenced sample was peripheral blood. The CDR3 bases are TGTGCCAGCAGTCCACAGGGGCAAGTGGAAGCTTTCTTT. Translation gives CASSPQGQVEAFF.